This T cell receptor (beta chain) is drawn from a study of blood T cell repertoires in COVID-19. Across the study: Acute and convalescent COVID-19 samples came from the United States, Italy and Spain. T cells, B-cell-depleted T cells, or PBMCs supplied cDNA or gDNA.

As processed by the authors: Amplified reference gene primers provided the basis for estimating nucleated cell counts. Assay: immunoSEQ multiplex PCR; the TCRdb copy retains only in-frame clones and omits some. V, J and clone size derive from that table, while D and trimming were established from the DNA sequence. The sample holds a few hundred thousand clones, about nine tenths seen once. This clone was observed a few times. Germline CDR1 reads SGHRS; CDR2 reads YFSETQ. V was trimmed by 0 bases and J by 5 bases, leaving 8 bases between them. The CDR3 extends over 14 amino acids. The material sequenced was peripheral blood. The source of this sequence is a woman aged 25 to 39 with active or convalescent COVID-19. The rearrangement joins TRBV5-1 to TRBJ1-4; TRBD1 might be the D (6 bases). CDR3 protein: CASSLGGRNEKLFF. The CDR3 DNA is TGCGCCAGCAGCTTGGGGGGGCGCAATGAAAAACTGTTTTTT.